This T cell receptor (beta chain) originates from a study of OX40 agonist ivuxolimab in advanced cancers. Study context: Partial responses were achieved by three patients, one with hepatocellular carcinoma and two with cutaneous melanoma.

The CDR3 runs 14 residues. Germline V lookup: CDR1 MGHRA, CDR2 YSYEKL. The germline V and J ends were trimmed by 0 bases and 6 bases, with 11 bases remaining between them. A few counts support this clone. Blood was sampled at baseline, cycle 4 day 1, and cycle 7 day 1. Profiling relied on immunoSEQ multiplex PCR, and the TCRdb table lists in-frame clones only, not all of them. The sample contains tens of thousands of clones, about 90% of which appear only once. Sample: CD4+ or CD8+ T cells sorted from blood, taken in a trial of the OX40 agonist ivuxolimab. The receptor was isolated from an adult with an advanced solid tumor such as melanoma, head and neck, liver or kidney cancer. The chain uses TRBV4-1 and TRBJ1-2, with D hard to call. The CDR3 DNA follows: TGCGCCAGCAGCCAAGAGGGTACAGATCATGGCTACACCTTC. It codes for CASSQEGTDHGYTF.